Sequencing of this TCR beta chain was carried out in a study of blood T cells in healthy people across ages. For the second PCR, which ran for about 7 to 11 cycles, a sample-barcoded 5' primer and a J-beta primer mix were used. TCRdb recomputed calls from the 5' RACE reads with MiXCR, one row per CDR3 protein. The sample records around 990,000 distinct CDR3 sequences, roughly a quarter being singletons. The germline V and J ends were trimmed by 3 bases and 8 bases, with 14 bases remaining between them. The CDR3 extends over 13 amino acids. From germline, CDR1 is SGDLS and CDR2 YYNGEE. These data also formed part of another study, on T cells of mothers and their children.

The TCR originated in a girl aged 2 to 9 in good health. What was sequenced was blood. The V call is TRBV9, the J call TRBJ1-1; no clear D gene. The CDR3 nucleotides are TGTGCCAGCAGCGATGGTGTATGGGAAGAAGCTTTCTTT. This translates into CASSDGVWEEAFF.